This T cell receptor beta chain originates from a study of CD8+CD57+ T cells in acquired aplastic anemia (dated by TCRdb to 2016 to 2019). In terms of the full investigation: On average, sorted CD4+ and CD8+ cells yielded 3.2 ug of extracted DNA, with a range of about 0.18 to 30 ug. For healthy donor samples, the average read count was about 10 million for CD4+ cells and approximately 11 million for CD8+ cells. Paper-wide results and their limitations: CD8+ Simpson's diversity did not differ significantly between patients and healthy controls (P=0.060). Around 31 CD8+ CDR3 sequences were shared between patients and controls but appeared highly expressed in patients and within their immunodominant clones.

TCR beta VDJ combination and CDR3 sequence profiling used genomic DNA as the template. An Illumina HiSeq 2000 was the platform used for TCR repertoire sequencing. As for how the authors treated the data: TRBV/TRBJ rearrangement plots, CDR3 size and DJ length profiles, and Simpson's diversity index were used to evaluate the repertoires. The immunodominant clone was defined as the most abundant DNA sequence in deep sequencing data. CDR3 amino acid sequences were checked for sharing between subjects and were compared against published repertoires and the VDJdb database. TCRdb's own reprocessing of the public reads used fastp at Q25 and MiXCR and kept productive beta chains. Each entry merges the rows of one CDR3 protein and shows their most common DNA and genes. The V and J calls and clone size are TCRdb's, not the authors'. In this sample the table shows around 400,000 distinct CDR3 sequences, under 80% of which occur a single time. Less than 4% of the sample is in the top ten clones.

In the study, sorted CD4+ and CD8+ blood T cells from patients with severe aplastic anemia and from healthy subjects underwent deep sequencing of TCR repertoires. Ficoll-Paque density gradient centrifugation was used to isolate peripheral blood mononuclear cells. Before DNA was extracted, CD4+ and CD8+ T cells were sorted using either FACS or magnetic beads. About this clonotype itself: Its antigen is currently not known. A junction end diverges from the germline sequence, so it may reflect a read error.

This clonotype originated in a human donor in good health, serving as a control. The sample was sorted CD4+, CD8+, or CD8+CD57+ T cells (not recorded which) from PBMCs.

The DNA reads as follows: TGTGCCAGCAGCTTTCCGGGACAGGTGGAACAATTC. Its protein product is CASSFPGQVEQF. The chain employs TRBV7-2 and TRBJ1-2; 8 central bases correspond to TRBD1. Per the germline V gene, SGHTA is the CDR1 and FQGNSA is the CDR2. The CDR3 holds 12 amino acids from the cysteine to the phenylalanine. Of the read, only the CDR3 DNA is kept; its 36 bases are in frame from base 1.